These T cell receptor beta chains were read from a single sample in a study of T cell responses to AZD1222 COVID-19 vaccine. Some clones are missing from TCRdb's copy, which holds only in-frame ones; the method was immunoSEQ multiplex PCR. In the table there are under 170,000 clones, about 93% of which are singletons. Sample: peripheral blood, taken on day 0 of AZD1222 vaccination. These receptors were collected from an adult in good health. Each CDR3 is given with its conserved first and last residue. A D gene is named only where the DNA matches it firmly. Rows give clone size only sometimes, using once, few, many, or a class for an expanded clone.

TRBV6-2/TRBV6-3	TRBD1	TRBJ1-6	once	CASSRPGQFNSPLHF	TGTGCCAGCAGTCGTCCGGGACAGTTTAATTCACCCCTCCACTTT
TRBV27	NA	TRBJ2-2	once	CASSLVGPSGTGELFF	TGTGCCAGCAGTTTGGTAGGGCCCTCGGGCACCGGGGAGCTGTTTTTT
TRBV2	NA	TRBJ2-1	once	CASARLYLYEQFF	TGTGCCAGCGCCAGACTTTACCTGTATGAGCAGTTCTTC
TRBV11-2	NA	TRBJ2-3	NA	CASSPRTTSTDTQYF	TGTGCCAGCAGCCCAAGGACTACCAGCACAGATACGCAGTATTTT
TRBV5-4	NA	TRBJ2-5	NA	CASSLGTGRRQETQYF	TGTGCCAGCAGCTTGGGTACAGGCAGGCGCCAAGAGACCCAGTACTTC
TRBV7-9	NA	TRBJ1-1	NA	CASRADIPEAFF	TGTGCCAGCAGGGCGGACATACCTGAAGCTTTCTTT
TRBV14	NA	TRBJ1-1	NA	CASSAGLNTEAFF	TGTGCCAGCAGCGCGGGATTGAACACTGAAGCTTTCTTT
TRBV7-2	NA	TRBJ2-6	NA	CASSQKGTSGANVLTF	TGTGCCAGCAGTCAAAAAGGGACCTCTGGGGCCAACGTCCTGACTTTC
TRBV6-5	TRBD1	TRBJ1-2	NA	CASSYSDRGYGYTF	TGTGCCAGCAGTTACTCCGACAGGGGCTATGGCTACACCTTC
TRBV27	NA	TRBJ1-1	NA	CASSGGTGEAFF	TGTGCCAGCAGTGGGGGCACAGGTGAAGCTTTCTTT
TRBV14	NA	TRBJ1-4	NA	CASSQGLQKNEKLFF	TGTGCCAGCAGCCAAGGTCTACAGAAAAATGAAAAACTGTTTTTT
TRBV5-1	TRBD2	TRBJ2-1	NA	CASSSPLPGTSGSSSYNEQFF	TGCGCCAGCAGCTCGCCCCTCCCCGGGACTAGCGGGAGCAGCTCCTACAATGAGCAGTTCTTC
TRBV5-1	NA	TRBJ2-3	NA	CASTPWAGSTDTQYF	TGCGCCAGCACCCCGTGGGCGGGGTCCACAGATACGCAGTATTTT
TRBV27	NA	TRBJ2-2	NA	CASSLSRNTGELFF	TGTGCCAGCAGTTTATCCCGTAACACCGGGGAGCTGTTTTTT
TRBV19	NA	TRBJ1-4	NA	CASSLQGLGEKLFF	TGTGCCAGTAGTCTGCAGGGCTTGGGCGAAAAACTGTTTTTT
TRBV11-2	NA	TRBJ1-1	NA	CASSLDLRTDEAFF	TGTGCCAGCAGCTTAGATCTGAGGACAGATGAAGCTTTCTTT
TRBV12-5	NA	TRBJ2-2	NA	CASGVRLAPNTGELFF	TGTGCTAGTGGTGTGCGGCTAGCACCCAACACCGGGGAGCTGTTTTTT
TRBV7-9	NA	TRBJ1-1	NA	CASSFGWKNTEAFF	TGTGCCAGCAGCTTCGGCTGGAAGAACACTGAAGCTTTCTTT
TRBV5-1	NA	TRBJ1-3	NA	CASSGGPGNTIYF	TGCGCCAGCAGCGGGGGCCCTGGAAACACCATATATTTT
TRBV2	TRBD1	TRBJ1-5	NA	CASSEMQGEVQPQHF	TGTGCCAGCAGTGAAATGCAGGGGGAAGTTCAGCCCCAGCATTTT
TRBV28	NA	TRBJ1-4	NA	CASSFSPAGFNEKLFF	TGTGCCAGCAGTTTCTCGCCTGCTGGTTTTAATGAAAAACTGTTTTTT
TRBV30	NA	TRBJ1-5	once	CAWSLGLPNQPQHF	TGTGCCTGGAGTTTGGGACTGCCTAATCAGCCCCAGCATTTT
TRBV7-9	NA	TRBJ2-3	once	CASSLTDTQYF	TGTGCCAGCAGCCTCACAGATACGCAGTATTTT
TRBV7-9	NA	TRBJ2-1	NA	CASSLGLGATGYNEQFF	TGTGCCAGCAGCTTAGGTTTGGGGGCCACCGGGTACAATGAGCAGTTCTTC
TRBV25-1	NA	TRBJ1-4	NA	CASSDDRHNEKLFF	TGTGCCAGCAGTGACGACAGGCATAATGAAAAACTGTTTTTT
TRBV7-9	NA	TRBJ1-5	NA	CASSWGTNSNQPQHF	TGTGCCAGCAGCTGGGGGACAAATAGCAATCAGCCCCAGCATTTT
TRBV7-3	TRBD2	TRBJ2-1	NA	CASSLRPSGSGLYNEQFF	TGTGCCAGCAGCTTAAGGCCTAGCGGGAGTGGGCTCTACAATGAGCAGTTCTTC
TRBV2	NA	TRBJ1-5	once	CASRADGNQPQHF	TGTGCCAGCAGGGCGGACGGGAATCAGCCCCAGCATTTT
TRBV28	NA	TRBJ1-5	NA	CASSPGGYNQPQHF	TGTGCCAGCAGTCCTGGGGGTTACAATCAGCCCCAGCATTTT
TRBV2	NA	TRBJ1-6	NA	CASILGRGDSPLHF	TGTGCCAGTATACTAGGGCGGGGAGATTCACCCCTCCACTTT
TRBV11-2	NA	TRBJ1-1	NA	CASSLEVNTEAFF	TGTGCCAGCAGCTTAGAGGTGAACACTGAAGCTTTCTTT
TRBV6-5	NA	TRBJ2-3	NA	CASTPRKISTDTQYF	TGTGCCAGCACCCCCCGAAAAATAAGCACAGATACGCAGTATTTT
TRBV6-4	NA	TRBJ2-3	NA	CASSESLAGPHHTQYF	TGTGCCAGCAGTGAGTCGCTGGCAGGGCCCCACCATACGCAGTATTTT
TRBV28	NA	TRBJ2-5	NA	CASKTEETQYF	TGTGCCAGTAAGACTGAAGAGACCCAGTACTTC
TRBV6-4	TRBD2	TRBJ2-1	once	CASSDSGGGTFNEQFF	TGTGCCAGCAGTGACTCCGGGGGGGGAACCTTCAATGAGCAGTTCTTC
TRBV4-2	TRBD1	TRBJ1-1	NA	CASSQDRTGNTEAFF	TGTGCCAGCAGCCAAGATCGGACAGGGAACACTGAAGCTTTCTTT
TRBV7-9	TRBD2	TRBJ2-1	NA	CASSSRLTSGGTYEQFF	TGTGCCAGCAGCTCGCGATTGACTAGCGGGGGGACTTATGAGCAGTTCTTC
TRBV19	NA	TRBJ2-1	NA	CASENVGHHNEQFF	TGTGCCAGCGAAAACGTCGGGCACCACAATGAGCAGTTCTTC
TRBV11-2	NA	TRBJ1-4	NA	CASSYGPHPGEKLFF	TGTGCCAGCAGTTACGGACCACATCCCGGTGAAAAACTGTTTTTT
TRBV5-4	TRBD1	TRBJ1-1	NA	CASSEKQGLGAEAFF	TGTGCCAGCAGCGAAAAACAGGGGCTCGGGGCTGAAGCTTTCTTT
TRBV6-5	TRBD1	TRBJ2-2	NA	CASREDRSTGELFF	TGTGCCAGCAGGGAGGACAGGAGCACCGGGGAGCTGTTTTTT
TRBV2	TRBD2	TRBJ2-2	NA	CASSEASIGTSGRNTGELFF	TGTGCCAGCAGTGAAGCTTCGATCGGGACTAGCGGGAGGAACACCGGGGAGCTGTTTTTT
TRBV20-1	NA	TRBJ1-5	NA	CSASGGSGNQPQHF	TGCAGTGCTAGTGGGGGTAGCGGCAATCAGCCCCAGCATTTT
TRBV4-1	NA	TRBJ1-3	NA	CASSLTPYSGNTIYF	TGCGCCAGCAGCCTCACGCCCTACTCTGGAAACACCATATATTTT
TRBV29-1	NA	TRBJ2-3	NA	CSVESRVPDTQYF	TGCAGCGTTGAATCACGGGTCCCAGATACGCAGTATTTT
TRBV5-4	TRBD2	TRBJ2-5	NA	CASSGGSASGETQYF	TGTGCCAGCAGCGGGGGTTCGGCTAGCGGTGAGACCCAGTACTTC
TRBV20-1	NA	TRBJ1-2	NA	CSVGDNYGYTF	TGCAGTGTTGGGGATAACTATGGCTACACCTTC
TRBV14	NA	TRBJ2-3	NA	CASSQRSSTDTQYF	TGTGCCAGCAGCCAAAGGTCCAGCACAGATACGCAGTATTTT
TRBV19	NA	TRBJ1-2	NA	CASTRGSNYGYTF	TGTGCCAGTACACGTGGCAGCAACTATGGCTACACCTTC
TRBV15	NA	TRBJ2-1	once	CATSRDRGIPYNEQFF	TGTGCCACCAGCAGAGATCGCGGGATCCCCTACAATGAGCAGTTCTTC
TRBV6-5	TRBD1	TRBJ2-5	NA	CASRLQGQGEETQYF	TGTGCCAGCAGACTCCAGGGACAGGGGGAAGAGACCCAGTACTTC
TRBV12-3/TRBV12-4	NA	TRBJ2-5	once	CASSLATQAQYF	TGTGCCAGCAGTTTAGCGACCCAGGCCCAGTACTTC
TRBV6-4	NA	TRBJ1-1	many	CASSDSDNTEAFF	TGTGCCAGCAGTGACTCGGACAACACTGAAGCTTTCTTT